These 28 T cell receptor beta chains were all obtained from the same sample, sequenced in a study of T cell responses to AZD1222 COVID-19 vaccine. Clones were read by immunoSEQ multiplex PCR, and TCRdb kept only the in-frame ones, dropping some. The data show 65,000 to 80,000 clones, with about 90% seen just once and roughly a quarter held by the top ten. This specimen consisted of peripheral blood, obtained on day 0 of AZD1222 vaccination. Every receptor here comes from an adult in good health.

This CDR3 reads CASSRGARQPQHF. CDR3 DNA sequence: TGTGCCAGCAGCCGAGGGGCAAGACAGCCCCAGCATTTT. The chain combines TRBV14 with TRBJ1-5; D is possibly TRBD1 (5 bases). The ends were cut back, 4 bases at V and 7 bases at J, with 11 bases in the middle. The CDR3 has 13 amino acids. The germline CDR1 and CDR2 sequences are SGHDN and FVKESK.

This rearrangement joins TRBV29-1 to TRBJ1-4; unclear D gene. The ends were cut back, 7 bases at V and 0 bases at J, with 9 bases in the middle. The CDR3 runs 13 residues. Per germline, CDR1 SQVTM and CDR2 ANQGSEA. CDR3 protein: CSATAATNEKLFF. The DNA for the CDR3 is TGCAGCGCCACGGCGGCAACTAATGAAAAACTGTTTTTT.

The genes are TRBV5-4 and TRBJ1-1, with D maybe TRBD1 (5 bases). Germline CDR1 SGHNT, CDR2 YYREEE (reference sequence). The CDR3 runs 14 residues. V was clipped by 9 bases and J by 0 bases, with 15 bases between them. The CDR3 DNA reads TGTGCCACCTCGAAAGACAGAATGAACACTGAAGCTTTCTTT. Its translation is CATSKDRMNTEAFF. Variable domain in full (rest from reference TRBV5-4 and TRBJ1-1): ETGVTQSPTHLIKTRGQQVTLRCSSQSGHNTVSWYQQALGQGPQFIFQYYREEENGRGNFPPRFSGLQFPNYSSELNVNALELDDSALYLCATSKDRMNTEAFFGQGTRLTVV.

The chain links TRBV18 to TRBJ1-4; D unresolved. The V end was cut by 3 bases, the J end by 6 bases, with 14 bases between. Germline CDR1 and CDR2: KGHSH and LQKENI. The CDR3 runs 15 residues. The CDR3 region is CASSPRSTADEKLFF. The DNA of the CDR3 is TGTGCCAGCTCACCGCGATCCACCGCGGATGAAAAACTGTTTTTT.

V is TRBV19 and J is TRBJ2-2, with TRBD1 matching over 7 bases. Looked up from germline, CDR1 is LNHDA and CDR2 is SQIVND (reference sequence). CDR3 length equals 16 residues. V trimming: 7 bases; J trimming: 0 bases; junction bases outside the gene matches: 8. CDR3 sequence (DNA): TGTGCCAGTAAGACTGCCCAGGGGGCGAACACCGGGGAGCTGTTTTTT. Encoded protein: CASKTAQGANTGELFF.

The genes are TRBV9 and TRBJ1-6; 8 positions match TRBD1. The CDR3 spans 14 residues. CDR1 is SGDLS, CDR2 YYNGEE, per germline. The junction had 5 bases not matched to a gene; V was cut back by 3 bases and J by 9 bases. The CDR3 region is CASSGTGFSSPLHF. CDR3 DNA sequence: TGTGCCAGCAGCGGGACAGGGTTTAGTTCACCCCTCCACTTT. Together with reference TRBV9 and TRBJ1-6, the CDR3 gives the full variable domain: DSGVTQTPKHLITATGQRVTLRCSPRSGDLSVYWYQQSLDQGLQFLIQYYNGEERAKGNILERFSAQQFPDLHSELNLSSLELGDSALYFCASSGTGFSSPLHFGNGTRLTVT.

The rearrangement uses TRBV3-1 (or the pseudogene TRBV3-2) and TRBJ1-2; no firm D call. This CDR3 spans 14 amino acids. CDR1 LGHDT and CDR2 YNNKEL come from the germline V gene (reference sequence). Between the trimmed V and J ends, which lost 5 bases and 7 bases, there was a span of 17 bases. The CDR3 DNA reads as TGTGCCAGCAGCGAATGGGATGCGGGCCCTGGCTACACCTTC. This sequence encodes CASSEWDAGPGYTF.

CDR3 nucleotides: TGTGCCAGCTCCAGGAGGGGAGGGGGCACTGAAGCTTTCTTT. It translates to CASSRRGGGTEAFF. This sequence joins TRBV9 and TRBJ1-1; weak D call: TRBD1 (6 bases). In germline, CDR1 is SGDLS, CDR2 YYNGEE. This CDR3 is built from 14 residues. Trimming removed 7 bases at V and 4 bases at J, with 17 bases between.

The rearrangement links TRBV6-6 to TRBJ2-7, with D maybe TRBD1 (6 bases). V shed 7 bases and J shed 3 bases, with 16 bases lying between them. CDR3 length equals 14 residues. Germline CDR1 and CDR2: MNHNY and SVGAGI (reference sequence). CDR3 residues: CASTFEQGNYEQYF. CDR3 bases: TGTGCCAGCACTTTCGAGCAGGGGAACTACGAGCAGTACTTC.

The chain is built from TRBV10-1 and TRBJ2-2, with 10 bases that match TRBD2. Germline V gives CDR1 WNHNN, CDR2 SYGVQD (reference sequence). CDR3 length equals 18 residues. Germline trimming cut 4 bases from V and 1 base from J; bases unmatched to any gene: 9. CDR3 amino acids: CASSGQREGLLNTGELFF. In DNA, the CDR3 is TGCGCCAGCAGTGGGCAGCGGGAGGGACTGTTGAACACCGGGGAGCTGTTTTTT.

The chain is built from TRBV29-1 and TRBJ2-4; perhaps TRBD1 as D (6 bases). V gave up 6 bases and J gave up 0 bases, with 21 bases separating them. There are 17 residues in the CDR3. The germline V gene has CDR1 SQVTM and CDR2 ANQGSEA. CDR3 DNA: TGCAGCGTCGCGGCCCAGGGGAATCGTCTAGCCAAAAACATTCAGTACTTC. Translating gives CSVAAQGNRLAKNIQYF.

The table lists this clone with a count of one. The chain uses TRBV28 and TRBJ2-3, with D possibly TRBD2 on 6 matching bases. This CDR3 is built from 15 residues. Germline V gene lookup returns CDR1 MDHEN and CDR2 SYDVKM. Trimming cost V 5 bases and J 6 bases, with 18 bases left between them. For the CDR3, the DNA is TGTGCCAGCAGTGGCCCGGGACTTTCTGTTGATACGCAGTATTTT. Protein sequence: CASSGPGLSVDTQYF.

This clone was counted a single time. The chain couples TRBV5-5 to TRBJ1-6; D unclear. Germline V gene data show CDR1 as SGHKS and CDR2 as YYEKEE (reference sequence). Trimming stripped 2 bases from V and 7 bases from J, with 4 bases between. The CDR3 spans 12 residues. CDR3 sequence reads: CASSFQNSPLHF. The CDR3 bases are TGTGCCAGCAGCTTTCAAAATTCACCCCTCCACTTT.

J is TRBJ1-4 and V is TRBV28, with no clear D. CDR3 length equals 11 residues. Trimming removed 3 bases from V and 7 bases from J, with 3 bases in between. From germline, CDR1 is MDHEN and CDR2 SYDVKM. CDR3: CASSFSEKLFF. The CDR3 nucleotides read TGTGCCAGCAGTTTTAGTGAAAAACTGTTTTTT.

This clone was seen once. The chain employs TRBV7-8 and TRBJ2-2; 13 bases fit TRBD2. Germline CDR1 SGHVS, CDR2 FQNEAQ. The CDR3 covers 17 residues. Trimming removed 5 bases from V and 7 bases from J; junction bases left unmatched: 10. The CDR3 sequence is CASSPLGLAGDSGELFF. As DNA, the CDR3 is TGTGCCAGCAGCCCTTTAGGACTAGCGGGAGACAGCGGGGAGCTGTTTTTT.

This chain joins TRBV5-1 and TRBJ2-7, with unresolved D. The CDR3 contains 13 residues. Trimming left V 0 bases short and J 1 base short, with 5 bases between. Looked up from germline, CDR1 is SGHRS and CDR2 is YFSETQ. CDR3 nucleotide sequence: TGCGCCAGCAGCTTGGGGTCGTCCTACGAGCAGTACTTC. Translating it yields CASSLGSSYEQYF.

The gene calls are TRBV19 and TRBJ2-1; a possible D gene is TRBD2 (6 bases). Deletions cut 5 bases from V and 8 bases from J, with 16 bases between. CDR3 length: 14 amino acids. Germline V CDR1 and CDR2: LNHDA, SQIVND (reference sequence). The CDR3 DNA is TGTGCCAGTAGTTCCCCGGAGGGGACGCATGAGCAGTTCTTC. This encodes CASSSPEGTHEQFF.

This rearrangement joins TRBV18 to TRBJ2-4; a possible D gene is TRBD1 (5 bases). Looked up from germline, CDR1 is KGHSH and CDR2 is LQKENI. The CDR3 covers 18 residues. Trimming cost V 2 bases and J 0 bases, with 17 bases left between them. In nucleotides, the CDR3 is TGTGCCAGCTCACCAGGGGCACAGTACCTCCAAGCCAAAAACATTCAGTACTTC. Translated, it gives CASSPGAQYLQAKNIQYF.

J is TRBJ2-6 and V is TRBV28, with D possibly TRBD2 on 5 matching bases. The CDR3 runs 13 residues. CDR1 and CDR2 from the germline V gene are MDHEN and SYDVKM. V was pared by 10 bases and J by 1 base, with 8 bases between. DNA of the CDR3: TGTGCCATCAGGAGGTCTGGGGCCAACGTCCTGACTTTC. Translation: CAIRRSGANVLTF. The variable domain in full, completed from reference TRBV28 and TRBJ2-6, reads DVKVTQSSRYLVKRTGEKVFLECVQDMDHENMFWYRQDPGLGLRLIYFSYDVKMKEKGDIPEGYSVSREKKERFSLILESASTNQTSMYLCAIRRSGANVLTFGAGSRLTVL.

The J gene is TRBJ2-2, the V gene TRBV5-8, with TRBD2 matching 7 bases. The germline V gene encodes CDR1 SGHTS and CDR2 YDEGEE. V was pared by 1 base and J by 0 bases, with 3 bases of the junction left unmatched. The CDR3 loop spans 16 amino acids. The CDR3 DNA sequence: TGTGCCAGCAGCTTGTATCGGGGGGCGAACACCGGGGAGCTGTTTTTT. Amino acids: CASSLYRGANTGELFF.

The chain joins TRBV9 to TRBJ2-6; a weak D match, TRBD1 (5 bases). There are 16 residues in the CDR3. Trimming shortened V by 3 bases and J by 4 bases, and 14 bases separated the two germline ends. CDR1 and CDR2 (germline): SGDLS, YYNGEE. The DNA of the CDR3 is TGTGCCAGCAGCGGAACCCAGGGTTCAGGGGCCAACGTCCTGACTTTC. The encoded protein is CASSGTQGSGANVLTF.

The chain is built from TRBV6-2 or TRBV6-3 and TRBJ2-3; D not resolved. The CDR3 is made up of 12 amino acids. The germline V gene encodes CDR1 MNHEY and CDR2 SVGEGT. The V gene lost 4 bases and the J gene lost 3 bases, with 5 bases spanning the gap. The CDR3 protein is CASSFDTDTQYF. As DNA, the CDR3 is TGTGCCAGCAGTTTCGATACAGATACGCAGTATTTT.

This clone came up many times. V is TRBV5-1 and J is TRBJ2-7; 8 positions match TRBD1. CDR3 length: 15 residues. V was pared by 4 bases and J by 7 bases, with 13 bases of the junction left unmatched. Germline lookup yields CDR1 SGHRS and CDR2 YFSETQ. The CDR3 here is CASSLGQGPLKEQYF. The CDR3 bases are TGCGCCAGCAGCCTTGGACAGGGCCCGTTGAAAGAGCAGTACTTC.

V usage is TRBV7-3 and J usage is TRBJ1-6, with D uncertain. Germline CDR1 reads SGHTA; CDR2 reads FQGTGA. This CDR3 has 14 residues. The V end was cut by 5 bases, the J end by 3 bases, with 8 bases between. CDR3 DNA sequence: TGTGCCAGCAGCGGAGACGGCTATAATTCACCCCTCCACTTT. Translated, it gives CASSGDGYNSPLHF.

This clone turned up a few times. The J gene is TRBJ1-2, the V gene TRBV5-1; 7 bases align to TRBD1. The germline V gene encodes CDR1 SGHRS and CDR2 YFSETQ. This CDR3 comprises 13 residues. V was pared by 4 bases and J by 2 bases, with 2 bases of the junction left unmatched. CDR3 in amino acids: CASSATGNYGYTF. CDR3 in DNA: TGCGCCAGCAGCGCGACAGGGAACTATGGCTACACCTTC.

This clone appeared a few times. V gene TRBV6-1 combines with J gene TRBJ2-7; the D is unclear. This CDR3 spans 15 amino acids. V was pared by 0 bases and J by 5 bases, with 14 bases between. CDR1 is MNHNS, CDR2 SASEGT, per germline. CDR3 region: CASSEARLEKNEQYF. The CDR3 nucleotides are TGTGCCAGCAGTGAAGCCAGGCTAGAGAAAAACGAGCAGTACTTC.

The J gene is TRBJ1-4, the V gene TRBV11-3; tentatively, D is TRBD1 (5 bases). Germline V gene data show CDR1 as SGHNT and CDR2 as YENEEA. The CDR3 loop spans 14 amino acids. Trimming shortened V by 5 bases and J by 6 bases, and 13 bases separated the two germline ends. The CDR3 spells CASSARGGDEKLFF. The DNA for the CDR3 is TGTGCCAGCAGCGCGCGGGGAGGGGATGAAAAACTGTTTTTT.

The chain recombines TRBV6-6 with TRBJ2-6, with TRBD2 identical over 11 bases. CDR1 is MNHNY and CDR2 is SVGAGI in the germline V gene (reference sequence). The V gene end was trimmed by 7 bases and the J gene end by 0 bases; junction bases not matched to a gene: 5. This CDR3 has 17 amino acids. This CDR3 is CASNRLAGFSGANVLTF. The CDR3 region has the DNA TGTGCCAGCAATCGACTAGCGGGATTCTCTGGGGCCAACGTCCTGACTTTC.